The 2 T cell receptor beta chains listed next were all sequenced from one sample in a study of blood T cell repertoires in COVID-19. The repertoire was sequenced with immunoSEQ multiplex PCR; TCRdb's copy has only in-frame clones and lacks some. The table has about 95,000 clones, roughly 86% seen once. The sample consisted of peripheral blood. The receptors were sampled from a human donor in a cohort sampled during active COVID-19.

V usage is TRBV20-1 and J usage is TRBJ1-1, with a weak D call TRBD1 (5 bases). V was trimmed by 3 bases and J by 0 bases, leaving 17 bases between them. Germline CDR1 and CDR2: DFQATT and SNEGSKA (reference sequence). CDR3 length equals 16 residues. In DNA, the CDR3 is TGCAGTGCTAGTACACTGGACAAATATATGAACACTGAAGCTTTCTTT. Translation: CSASTLDKYMNTEAFF.

The chain has TRBV20-1 and TRBJ1-2; 8 bases line up with TRBD1. V lost 3 bases, J lost 6 bases, and 9 bases stayed unmatched. The germline gives CDR1 DFQATT, CDR2 SNEGSKA (reference sequence). The CDR3 length is 14 residues. The CDR3 nucleotides read TGCAGTGCTAGTCATCGGACAGGGTCGAATGGCTACACCTTC. This encodes CSASHRTGSNGYTF.